These 20 T cell receptor beta chains were all obtained from the same sample, sequenced in a study of CD4 T cells in relation to SARS-CoV-2 and coronaviruses (TCRdb year 2021). These receptors have no known antigen. Library method: the immunoSEQ multiplex PCR assay. In its TCRdb copy, this immuneACCESS table keeps in-frame sequences only and misses some clones. Where compared with another copy, unresolved V genes explain less than half of these, and the others have no known cause. For this sample there are under 25,000 clones; around 74% appear just once. The leading ten clones occupy around 11% of the sample. CD4+ T cells from unexposed donors were collected before the COVID-19 pandemic (2011-2018). The EasySep CD4+ T cell isolation kit was used to isolate CD4+ T cells once the cultures had run for roughly 11 days. Sequencing was done on a sample of CD4+ T cells from PBMCs, cultured in vitro. These receptors originate from a human donor in good health.

This clone was counted a few times. The genes are TRBV28 and TRBJ2-7; 9 bases are a match to TRBD1. V dropped 10 bases and J dropped 2; count of bases not matched to a gene: 9. Germline V gene lookup returns CDR1 MDHEN and CDR2 SYDVKM. This CDR3 has 14 residues. CDR3 residues: CAILGGQGPYEQYF. CDR3 nucleotide sequence: TGTGCCATCCTGGGTGGACAGGGGCCCTACGAGCAGTACTTC. The full variable domain, its missing parts supplied by reference TRBV28 and TRBJ2-7, is DVKVTQSSRYLVKRTGEKVFLECVQDMDHENMFWYRQDPGLGLRLIYFSYDVKMKEKGDIPEGYSVSREKKERFSLILESASTNQTSMYLCAILGGQGPYEQYFGPGTRLTVT.

V and J are TRBV19 and TRBJ1-2; D gene unclear. Germline V gives CDR1 LNHDA, CDR2 SQIVND (reference sequence). The V gene lost 6 bases and the J gene lost 8 bases, with 13 bases spanning the gap. The CDR3 sequence is 12 residues long. The CDR3 sequence is CASSDGPGGYTF. CDR3 bases: TGTGCCAGTAGCGACGGTCCGGGGGGCTACACCTTC.

The V gene is TRBV11-2, the J gene TRBJ1-1; D perhaps matches TRBD1 (6 bases). The CDR3 consists of 13 residues. Germline CDR1 and CDR2: SGHAT and FQNNGV. The V and J ends lost 6 bases and 1 base respectively, with 9 bases between them. The CDR3 nucleotides read TGTGCCAGCAGGGGACACTGGAACACTGAAGCTTTCTTT. Translated, it gives CASRGHWNTEAFF.

V and J are TRBV19 and TRBJ2-7, with D unresolved. The V end lost 1 base, the J end lost 3 bases, and 10 bases lay between the germline ends. The V gene's germline CDR1 is LNHDA and CDR2 SQIVND (reference sequence). There are 14 residues in the CDR3. The chain's CDR3 is CASSIGTDRYEQYF. CDR3 coding DNA: TGTGCCAGTAGTATAGGAACAGACCGCTACGAGCAGTACTTC.

V and J are TRBV7-3 and TRBJ2-5, with 7 bases that match TRBD2. Germline values: CDR1 SGHTA, CDR2 FQGTGA. Germline trimming cut 3 bases from V and 5 bases from J; bases unmatched to any gene: 6. The length of the CDR3 is 14 residues. The CDR3: CASSLGGSYETQYF. In DNA, the CDR3 is TGTGCCAGCAGCTTGGGCGGGAGTTATGAGACCCAGTACTTC.

The chain links TRBV5-1 to TRBJ2-2; no definite D call. Trimming removed 4 bases at V and 1 base at J, with 2 bases between. The CDR3 runs to 12 residues. From germline, CDR1 is SGHRS and CDR2 YFSETQ. In nucleotides, the CDR3 is TGCGCCAGCAGCCTGAACACCGGGGAGCTGTTTTTT. It yields the protein CASSLNTGELFF.

As for this clone: This sample includes further DNA sequences coding for the same CDR3. V and J are TRBV9 and TRBJ2-7; 7 bases match TRBD1. Germline lookup yields CDR1 SGDLS and CDR2 YYNGEE. The trim removed 0 bases at V and 1 base at J, leaving 4 bases unmatched. This CDR3 has 15 residues. The CDR3: CASSVGQGASYEQYF. The CDR3 DNA sequence: TGTGCCAGCAGCGTAGGACAGGGAGCATCCTACGAGCAGTACTTC.

V usage is TRBV18 and J usage is TRBJ2-5; 7 bases fit TRBD1. CDR1 is KGHSH, CDR2 LQKENI, per germline. The J segment lost 3 bases and the V segment lost 3 bases, leaving 4 bases of the junction unmatched. The CDR3 sequence is 14 residues long. CDR3: CASSPRQGEETQYF. The DNA for the CDR3 is TGTGCCAGCTCACCGAGACAGGGCGAAGAGACCCAGTACTTC.

The J gene is TRBJ2-1, the V gene TRBV3-1 (or the pseudogene TRBV3-2); no clear D gene. Deletions cut 4 bases from V and 0 bases from J, with 7 bases between. Germline loops: CDR1 LGHDT, CDR2 YNNKEL (reference sequence). This CDR3 spans 14 amino acids. The CDR3 here is CASSPGGSYNEQFF. In nucleotides, the CDR3 is TGTGCCAGCAGCCCTGGTGGCTCCTACAATGAGCAGTTCTTC.

V is TRBV6-1 and J is TRBJ2-7, with D unclear. The CDR3 runs to 12 residues. Germline V gives CDR1 MNHNS, CDR2 SASEGT. Deletions cut 2 bases from V and 4 bases from J, with 6 bases between. In DNA form, the CDR3 reads TGTGCCAGCAGTGAAAGTGGGTACGAGCAGTACTTC. Its translation is CASSESGYEQYF.

The rearrangement links TRBV9 to TRBJ2-7; a weak D match, TRBD2 (5 bases). Germline V CDR1 and CDR2: SGDLS, YYNGEE. The CDR3 runs 15 residues. V gave up 3 bases and J gave up 2 bases, with 15 bases separating them. CDR3 sequence: CASSEFAGPTYEQYF. The CDR3 coding sequence is TGTGCCAGCAGCGAGTTCGCGGGCCCGACCTACGAGCAGTACTTC.

This clone was picked up a small number of times. The rearrangement joins TRBV15 to TRBJ1-3, with D maybe TRBD1 (5 bases). The germline gives CDR1 LNHNV, CDR2 YYDKDF (reference sequence). Between the trimmed V and J ends, which lost 4 bases and 0 bases, there was a span of 13 bases. This CDR3 spans 16 amino acids. CDR3 bases: TGTGCCACCAGCACCAGAAGACAGCACTCTGGAAACACCATATATTTT. Translation gives CATSTRRQHSGNTIYF.

V gene TRBV30 combines with J gene TRBJ1-2; 9 bases are a match to TRBD1. Germline V CDR1 and CDR2: GTSNPN, SVGIG (reference sequence). V was clipped by 4 bases and J by 8 bases; unmatched bases: 5. The CDR3 is made up of 12 amino acids. The CDR3 loop is CAWNRDREGYTF. The CDR3 DNA sequence: TGTGCCTGGAACCGGGACAGGGAAGGCTACACCTTC.

The chain has TRBV24-1 and TRBJ2-1, with D tentatively TRBD1 (5 bases). Germline CDR1 reads KGHDR; CDR2 reads SFDVKD. V lost 4 bases to trimming and J lost 3 bases, with 18 bases between them. This CDR3 region has 17 residues. CDR3 DNA: TGTGCCACCAGTGAGACAGCACCGACGATAAACTACAATGAGCAGTTCTTC. It is translated as CATSETAPTINYNEQFF.

Only one count was recorded for this clone. The chain employs TRBV15 and TRBJ2-3; D gene uncertain. Germline assignment: CDR1 LNHNV and CDR2 YYDKDF (reference sequence). The germline V and J ends were trimmed by 0 bases and 6 bases, with 10 bases remaining between them. The CDR3 sequence is 14 residues long. The CDR3 region has the DNA TGTGCCACCAGCAGAGAATCGTCCACGGATACGCAGTATTTT. As protein: CATSRESSTDTQYF. Looking up the rest from reference TRBV15 and TRBJ2-3 gives the full variable domain: DAMVIQNPRYQVTQFGKPVTLSCSQTLNHNVMYWYQQKSSQAPKLLFHYYDKDFNNEADTPDNFQSRRPNTSFCFLDIRSPGLGDTAMYLCATSRESSTDTQYFGPGTRLTVL.

The chain uses TRBV5-1 and TRBJ2-7; D is unresolved. V lost 4 bases to trimming and J lost 2 bases, with 13 bases between them. Germline assignment: CDR1 SGHRS and CDR2 YFSETQ. The CDR3 is 14 amino acids. CDR3 sequence: CASSPDVGAYEQYF. The CDR3 region has the DNA TGCGCCAGCAGCCCGGACGTTGGAGCCTACGAGCAGTACTTC.

The chain employs TRBV6-6 and TRBJ2-7; 7 positions match TRBD1. CDR3 size: 13 residues. CDR1 and CDR2 from the germline V gene are MNHNY and SVGAGI (reference sequence). After removal of 5 bases from V and 2 bases from J, the junction contained 3 bases not matched to a gene. This chain's CDR3 is CASSQDRAYEQYF. CDR3 DNA sequence: TGTGCCAGCAGTCAAGACAGGGCCTACGAGCAGTACTTC.

The rearrangement joins TRBV24-1 to TRBJ2-7; TRBD2 aligns across 7 bases. The germline CDR1 and CDR2 sequences are KGHDR and SFDVKD. This CDR3 has 16 amino acids. Trimming at V came to 5 bases and at J to 0 bases, leaving 9 bases not matched to a gene. The CDR3 DNA sequence: TGTGCCACCAGTGGGGGGGGAGCGGAGAGCTCCTACGAGCAGTACTTC. It codes for CATSGGGAESSYEQYF.

The gene calls are TRBV11-2 and TRBJ1-1; no clear D. V was trimmed by 1 base and J by 5 bases, leaving 14 bases between them. Per the germline V gene, CDR1 is SGHAT and CDR2 is FQNNGV. The CDR3 has 15 amino acids. CDR3 coding DNA: TGTGCCAGCAGCTTAGGGCCGGGCGGTGGAACTGAAGCTTTCTTT. It codes for CASSLGPGGGTEAFF.

The rearrangement links TRBV10-3 to TRBJ2-7; a possible D gene is TRBD1 (6 bases). V lost 7 bases and J lost 4, with 14 bases in between. CDR3 size: 13 residues. CDR1 ENHRY and CDR2 SYGVKD come from the germline V gene. CDR3 DNA: TGTGCCATCACTCAGGGGAGTGGGTACGAGCAGTACTTC. As protein: CAITQGSGYEQYF.